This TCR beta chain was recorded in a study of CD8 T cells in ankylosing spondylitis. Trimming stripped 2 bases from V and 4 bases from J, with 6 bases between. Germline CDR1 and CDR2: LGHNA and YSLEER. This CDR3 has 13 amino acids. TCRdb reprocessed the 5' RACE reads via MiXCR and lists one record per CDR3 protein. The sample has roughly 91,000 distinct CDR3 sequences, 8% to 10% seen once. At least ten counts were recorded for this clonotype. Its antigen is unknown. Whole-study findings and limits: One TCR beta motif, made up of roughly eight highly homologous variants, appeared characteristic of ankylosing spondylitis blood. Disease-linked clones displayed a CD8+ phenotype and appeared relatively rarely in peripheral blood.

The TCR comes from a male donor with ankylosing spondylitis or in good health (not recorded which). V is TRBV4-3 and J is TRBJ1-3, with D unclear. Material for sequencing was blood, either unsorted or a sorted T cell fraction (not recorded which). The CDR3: CASSQRIGNTIYF. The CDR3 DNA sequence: TGCGCCAGCAGCCAAAGAATAGGAAACACCATATATTTT.